This section outlines one TCR beta chain sequence together with its context. Its antigen is undetermined. CDR1 KGHSH and CDR2 LQKENI come from the germline V gene. There are 16 residues in the CDR3. The V and J ends lost 5 bases and 5 bases, in that order; junction bases with no gene match: 5. This entry comes from a study of cytomegalovirus exposure and HLA in healthy donors. Across the study: In terms of ancestry, the Caucasian-associated cluster contained about 80% of the approximately 400 genotyped donors.

Study-level findings and limits: It was confirmed in vitro that a few of the CMV-associated chains were specific for CMV antigens. TCR beta V segments were, for the most part, productive about 87% or about 30% of the time in an earlier analysis.

60 Vbeta and 13 Jbeta primers were used in PCR. The repertoire was sequenced with immunoSEQ multiplex PCR; TCRdb's copy has only in-frame clones and lacks some. Here the sample spans some 210,000 clones, around four fifths being singletons. This chain joins TRBV18 and TRBJ2-3, with TRBD2 identical over 15 bases. Input material: PBMCs. This receptor was obtained from a male donor in good health and CMV-seronegative. This CDR3 is CASSGQGLAGGDTQYF. DNA of the CDR3: TGTGCCAGCTCAGGCCAGGGACTAGCGGGAGGAGATACGCAGTATTTT.